This section outlines one TCR beta chain sequence together with its context. Antigen unknown. This entry comes from a study of T cell responses to AZD1222 COVID-19 vaccine. Whole-study findings and limits: In a largely white British group with more females than males, clonal diversity was possibly underestimated. Sampling captured repertoires only after the peak T cell response.

Sequencing was performed with immunoSEQ multiplex PCR; in TCRdb, only in-frame clones are kept and a portion is missing. The sample holds around 88,000 clones, 88% seen once. From germline, CDR1 is SGHKS and CDR2 YYEKEE (reference sequence). This CDR3 spans 15 amino acids. The ends were cut back, 1 base at V and 5 bases at J, with 15 bases in the middle. The clonotype originates from an adult in good health. Sequenced material: peripheral blood, taken on day 0 of AZD1222 vaccination. The V call is TRBV5-5, the J call TRBJ1-2; no definite D call. The CDR3 DNA follows: TGTGCCAGCAGCTTGACCGCCGGGCCCTTTTATGGCTACACCTTC. Translation gives CASSLTAGPFYGYTF. Filled out from reference TRBV5-5 and TRBJ1-2, the complete variable domain reads DAGVTQSPTHLIKTRGQQVTLRCSPISGHKSVSWYQQVLGQGPQFIFQYYEKEERGRGNFPDRFSARQFPNYSSELNVNALLLGDSALYLCASSLTAGPFYGYTFGSGTRLTVV.